This is a list of T cell receptor beta chains from one sample in a study of OX40 agonist ivuxolimab in advanced cancers. Measured with immunoSEQ multiplex PCR; TCRdb has only the in-frame clones, and not every one. The repertoire holds tens of thousands of clones, with approximately 84% as singletons. Sample: CD4+ or CD8+ T cells sorted from blood, taken in a trial of the OX40 agonist ivuxolimab. Receptors were obtained from an adult with an advanced solid tumor such as melanoma, head and neck, liver or kidney cancer. The CDR3 runs from the conserved cysteine through the conserved F or W. The order of the fields is V gene, J gene, D gene, clone size, CDR3 protein, CDR3 DNA. D genes are given only for firm matches. A clone size is listed for some rows: how often the clone was seen (once, few, many), or a class if it is expanded.

>TRBV2|TRBJ1-5|.|.
CASSLRAGNQPQHF
TGTGCCAGCAGTCTCAGGGCGGGCAATCAGCCCCAGCATTTT
>TRBV7-9|TRBJ1-5|.|.
CASSRDSNQPQHF
TGTGCCAGCAGTCGAGATAGCAATCAGCCCCAGCATTTT
>TRBV5-4|TRBJ2-5|TRBD1|.
CASSGQGPGETQYF
TGTGCCAGCAGCGGACAGGGGCCGGGAGAGACCCAGTACTTC
>TRBV7-2|TRBJ2-1|TRBD2|.
CASSITSGRAVNNEQFF
TGTGCCAGCAGCATCACTAGCGGGAGGGCCGTAAACAATGAGCAGTTCTTC
>TRBV5-1|TRBJ1-5|.|.
CASSLGWDQPQHF
TGCGCCAGCAGCTTGGGCTGGGATCAGCCCCAGCATTTT
>TRBV7-8|TRBJ2-1|.|.
CASSLGSATYNEQFF
TGTGCCAGCAGCTTAGGCAGTGCTACCTACAATGAGCAGTTCTTC
>TRBV6-5|TRBJ2-3|.|.
CASSYVSWQDTQYF
TGTGCCAGCAGTTACGTTAGTTGGCAAGATACGCAGTATTTT
>TRBV7-2|TRBJ2-3|.|.
CASSLAGLRTDTQYF
TGTGCCAGCAGCTTAGCTGGACTACGCACAGATACGCAGTATTTT
>TRBV11-2|TRBJ2-5|.|few
CASSLQLSQETQYF
TGTGCCAGCAGCTTACAGCTATCCCAAGAGACCCAGTACTTC
>TRBV6-1|TRBJ2-7|.|.
CASRVGTPSGYEQYF
TGTGCCAGCAGAGTCGGGACACCTTCGGGCTACGAGCAGTACTTC
>TRBV10-1|TRBJ2-2|TRBD1|few
CASSDPGQGAGTGELFF
TGCGCCAGCAGTGACCCGGGACAGGGGGCAGGGACCGGGGAGCTGTTTTTT
>TRBV7-9|TRBJ1-6|.|.
CASGQGSYNSPLHF
TGTGCCAGCGGTCAGGGGTCCTATAATTCACCCCTCCACTTT
>TRBV5-6|TRBJ2-5|TRBD2|.
CASSLRGGTQETQYF
TGTGCCAGCAGCTTGCGCGGGGGGACCCAAGAGACCCAGTACTTC
>TRBV27|TRBJ2-3|TRBD1|.
CASSPFQRSGGPDTQYF
TGTGCCAGCAGTCCTTTTCAAAGGTCAGGGGGACCGGATACGCAGTATTTT
>TRBV6-6|TRBJ1-4|.|few
CASNPGATNEKLFF
TGTGCCAGTAACCCGGGAGCAACTAATGAAAAACTGTTTTTT
>TRBV6-5|TRBJ1-5|.|.
CASMEQGGQPQHF
TGTGCCAGCATGGAGCAGGGTGGTCAGCCCCAGCATTTT
>TRBV6-5|TRBJ1-3|TRBD1|few
CASSYSGTGPGNTIYF
TGTGCCAGCAGTTACTCCGGGACAGGCCCTGGAAACACCATATATTTT
>TRBV28|TRBJ1-3|TRBD1|.
CASTQGQFSGNTIYF
TGTGCCAGCACCCAGGGACAGTTCTCTGGGAACACCATATATTTT
>TRBV21-1|TRBJ2-7|.|.
CASSKHLNSYEQYF
TGTGCCAGCAGCAAACACCTGAACTCCTACGAGCAGTACTTC
>TRBV7-3|TRBJ2-7|.|.
CASSLARGYEQYF
TGTGCCAGCAGCTTAGCTCGGGGGTACGAGCAGTACTTC
>TRBV18|TRBJ1-4|.|.
CASSPSAGTNEKLFF
TGTGCCAGCTCACCGAGTGCCGGGACTAATGAAAAACTGTTTTTT
>TRBV6-6|TRBJ1-5|.|.
CASRRVGQPQHF
TGTGCCAGCAGACGCGTAGGACAGCCCCAGCATTTT
>TRBV27|TRBJ2-3|.|once
CASSNPKRTYSTDTQYF
TGTGCCAGCAGCAATCCTAAGCGCACGTATAGCACAGATACGCAGTATTTT
>TRBV6-5|TRBJ1-5|.|.
CASTQGGGNQPQHF
TGTGCCAGCACCCAGGGTGGTGGCAATCAGCCCCAGCATTTT
>TRBV7-2|TRBJ2-7|.|once
CASSLGSGADREQYF
TGTGCCAGCAGCTTAGGGTCGGGGGCCGACAGGGAGCAGTACTTC
>TRBV6-1|TRBJ1-2|TRBD1|many
CASSEVTGDGYTF
TGTGCCAGCAGTGAAGTAACAGGGGATGGCTACACCTTC
>TRBV5-4|TRBJ1-1|.|.
CASSTSSGRNTEAFF
TGTGCCAGCAGTACCTCCTCCGGAAGGAACACTGAAGCTTTCTTT
>TRBV6-5|TRBJ1-5|TRBD1|.
CASRGGQGYNQPQHF
TGTGCCAGCAGAGGGGGACAGGGGTACAATCAGCCCCAGCATTTT
>TRBV9|TRBJ1-1|TRBD1|.
CASSVAGDRLAEAFF
TGTGCCAGCAGCGTAGCGGGGGACAGACTGGCTGAAGCTTTCTTT
>TRBV19|TRBJ2-1|.|.
CASSRGDYNEQFF
TGTGCCAGTAGTCGCGGGGACTACAATGAGCAGTTCTTC
>TRBV5-1|TRBJ1-2|TRBD1|.
CASSGGQGGYGYTF
TGCGCCAGCAGCGGGGGACAGGGCGGCTATGGCTACACCTTC
>TRBV5-6|TRBJ1-1|.|.
CASSRISGTEAFF
TGTGCCAGCAGCCGTATCTCCGGGACTGAAGCTTTCTTT
>TRBV6-4|TRBJ1-2|.|.
CASSDSRSGNYGYTF
TGTGCCAGCAGTGACTCGAGATCAGGGAACTATGGCTACACCTTC
>TRBV10-1|TRBJ2-3|TRBD2|.
CASSDVGEGFTDTQYF
TGCGCCAGCAGTGATGTAGGGGAGGGGTTCACAGATACGCAGTATTTT
>TRBV5-1|TRBJ1-6|.|few
CASAIYNSPLHF
TGCGCCAGCGCTATCTATAATTCACCCCTCCACTTT
>TRBV6-5|TRBJ2-3|TRBD2|.
CASSYGRGDTDTQYF
TGTGCCAGCAGTTACGGGCGGGGGGACACAGATACGCAGTATTTT
>TRBV7-7|TRBJ2-1|.|once
CASSPGTPEYNEQFF
TGTGCCAGCAGCCCCGGGACCCCAGAGTACAATGAGCAGTTCTTC
>TRBV9|TRBJ2-1|.|.
CASSATGQSYNEQFF
TGTGCCAGCAGCGCCACGGGCCAGTCCTACAATGAGCAGTTCTTC
>TRBV5-6|TRBJ1-1|TRBD1|.
CASSLDRGNLNTEAFF
TGTGCCAGCAGCTTGGACAGGGGGAATTTGAACACTGAAGCTTTCTTT
>TRBV7-2|TRBJ2-7|.|.
CASSLFRQDYEQYF
TGTGCCAGCAGCTTATTTCGGCAGGACTACGAGCAGTACTTC
>TRBV5-4|TRBJ2-3|.|few
CASSFGYQPDTQYF
TGTGCCAGCAGCTTCGGGTATCAACCAGATACGCAGTATTTT
>TRBV9|TRBJ1-4|.|.
CASSGTKATNEKLFF
TGTGCCAGCAGCGGAACCAAGGCAACTAATGAAAAACTGTTTTTT
>TRBV20-1|TRBJ2-7|.|.
CSVGQNYEQYF
TGCAGTGTGGGACAAAACTACGAGCAGTACTTC
>TRBV18|TRBJ2-7|.|once
CASSPVADYEQYF
TGTGCCAGCTCACCCGTAGCGGACTACGAGCAGTACTTC
>TRBV18|TRBJ2-1|TRBD2|.
CASSPLGTSGSYEQFF
TGTGCCAGCTCACCTCTGGGGACTAGCGGGAGTTATGAGCAGTTCTTC
>TRBV2|TRBJ1-6|.|.
CASRQVNSPLHF
TGTGCCAGCAGGCAAGTGAATTCACCCCTCCACTTT
>TRBV19|TRBJ2-7|.|.
CASSNQGSYEQYF
TGTGCCAGTAGTAATCAGGGTTCCTACGAGCAGTACTTC
>TRBV7-9|TRBJ1-2|.|.
CASSLAWDPPPPANGYTF
TGTGCCAGCAGCTTAGCATGGGACCCCCCGCCACCCGCTAATGGCTACACCTTC
>TRBV7-3|TRBJ2-3|TRBD2|.
CASSPGLAVTDTQYF
TGTGCCAGCAGCCCGGGACTAGCGGTCACAGATACGCAGTATTTT
>TRBV27|TRBJ1-3|.|.
CASSLGQGGGNTIYF
TGTGCCAGCAGTTTAGGGCAGGGAGGAGGAAACACCATATATTTT
>TRBV9|TRBJ2-1|TRBD2|.
CASSEAPSGGALNEQFF
TGTGCCAGCAGCGAGGCCCCTAGCGGGGGGGCTTTGAATGAGCAGTTCTTC
>TRBV7-2|TRBJ1-6|.|.
CASKLDWSPLHF
TGTGCCAGCAAGTTAGATTGGTCACCCCTCCACTTT
>TRBV5-1|TRBJ2-2|.|once
CASSLATNTGELFF
TGCGCCAGCAGCCTAGCGACGAACACCGGGGAGCTGTTTTTT
>TRBV11-3|TRBJ2-3|.|.
CASSSPMGLYTDTQYF
TGTGCCAGCAGCTCCCCTATGGGACTTTACACAGATACGCAGTATTTT